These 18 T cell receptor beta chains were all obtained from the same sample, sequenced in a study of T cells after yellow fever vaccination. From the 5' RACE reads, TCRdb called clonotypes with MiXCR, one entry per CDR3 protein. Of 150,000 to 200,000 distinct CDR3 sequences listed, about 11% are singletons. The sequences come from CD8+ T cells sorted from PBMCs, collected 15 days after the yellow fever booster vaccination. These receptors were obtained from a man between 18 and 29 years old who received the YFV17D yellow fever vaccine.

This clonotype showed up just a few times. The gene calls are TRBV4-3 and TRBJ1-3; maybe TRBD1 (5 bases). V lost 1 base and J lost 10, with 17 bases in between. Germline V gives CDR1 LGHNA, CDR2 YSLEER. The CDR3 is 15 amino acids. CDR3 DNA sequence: TGCGCCAGCAGCCAAGCCAACAGGATACCAGGGACCATATATTTT. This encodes CASSQANRIPGTIYF.

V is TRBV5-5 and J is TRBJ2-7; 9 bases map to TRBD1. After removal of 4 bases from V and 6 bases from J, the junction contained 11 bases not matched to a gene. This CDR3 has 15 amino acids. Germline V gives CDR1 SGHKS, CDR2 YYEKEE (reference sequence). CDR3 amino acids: CASSRWDRVTSEQYV. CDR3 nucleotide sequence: TGTGCCAGCAGCCGTTGGGACAGGGTTACTTCCGAGCAGTACGTC.

The CDR3 DNA follows: TGTGCCAGCAGTGAAATGCAGGGGGTTGATACTGAAGCTTTCTTT. This sequence encodes CASSEMQGVDTEAFF. The chain links TRBV2 to TRBJ1-1; 7 bases map to TRBD1. The length of the CDR3 is 15 residues. V gave up 2 bases and J gave up 5 bases; unmatched junction bases: 8. The germline CDR1 and CDR2 sequences are SNHLY and FYNNEI. Filled out from reference TRBV2 and TRBJ1-1, the complete variable domain reads EPEVTQTPSHQVTQMGQEVILRCVPISNHLYFYWYRQILGQKVEFLVSFYNNEISEKSEIFDDQFSVERPDGSNFTLKIRSTKLEDSAMYFCASSEMQGVDTEAFFGQGTRLTVV.

The CDR3 DNA reads as TGCGCCAGCAGCTTCCAGGGCAGGGGCACAGATACGCAGTATTTT. Its translation is CASSFQGRGTDTQYF. The rearrangement links TRBV4-3 to TRBJ2-3; a possible D gene is TRBD1 (5 bases). Between the trimmed V and J ends, which lost 5 bases and 1 base, there was a span of 13 bases. Germline values: CDR1 LGHNA, CDR2 YSLEER. The CDR3 totals 15 residues.

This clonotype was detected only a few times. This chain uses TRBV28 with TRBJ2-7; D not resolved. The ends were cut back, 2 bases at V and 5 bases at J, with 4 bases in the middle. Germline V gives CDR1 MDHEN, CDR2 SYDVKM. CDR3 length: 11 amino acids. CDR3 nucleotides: TGTGCCAGCAGTTTAGGGAACGAGCAGTACGTC. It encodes CASSLGNEQYV.

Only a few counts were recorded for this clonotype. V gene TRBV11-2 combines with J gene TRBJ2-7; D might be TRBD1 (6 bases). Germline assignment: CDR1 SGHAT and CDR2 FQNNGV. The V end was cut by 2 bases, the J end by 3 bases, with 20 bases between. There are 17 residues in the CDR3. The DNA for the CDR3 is TGTGCCAGCAGCTTACGATCGCCACAGGGTCGTTTCTACGAGCAGTACGTC. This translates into CASSLRSPQGRFYEQYV.

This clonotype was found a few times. The CDR3 sequence: CASSLVLESSYEQYV. The CDR3 bases are TGTGCCAGCAGCTTAGTACTGGAAAGCTCCTACGAGCAGTACGTC. The chain combines TRBV11-2 with TRBJ2-7; D unclear. The V end lost 1 base, the J end lost 0 bases, and 10 bases lay between the germline ends. This CDR3 spans 15 amino acids. From germline, CDR1 is SGHAT and CDR2 FQNNGV.

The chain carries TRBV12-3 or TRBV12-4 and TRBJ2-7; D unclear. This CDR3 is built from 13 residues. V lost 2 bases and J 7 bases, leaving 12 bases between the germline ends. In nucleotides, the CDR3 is TGTGCCAGCAGTTTAAGGTTACGTACGGAGCAGTACGTC. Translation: CASSLRLRTEQYV.

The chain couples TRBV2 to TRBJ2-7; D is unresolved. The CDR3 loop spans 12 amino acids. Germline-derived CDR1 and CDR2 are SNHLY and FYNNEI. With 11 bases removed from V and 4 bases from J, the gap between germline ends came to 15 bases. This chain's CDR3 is CASRREPYEQYV. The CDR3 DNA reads TGTGCCTCCCGACGAGAACCGTACGAGCAGTACGTC.

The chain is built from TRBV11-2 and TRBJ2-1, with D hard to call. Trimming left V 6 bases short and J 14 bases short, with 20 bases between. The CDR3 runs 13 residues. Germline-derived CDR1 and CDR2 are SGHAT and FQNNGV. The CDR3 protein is CASSHIMEGFEFF. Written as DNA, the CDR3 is TGTGCCAGCAGTCACATCATGGAAGGTTTTGAGTTCTTC.

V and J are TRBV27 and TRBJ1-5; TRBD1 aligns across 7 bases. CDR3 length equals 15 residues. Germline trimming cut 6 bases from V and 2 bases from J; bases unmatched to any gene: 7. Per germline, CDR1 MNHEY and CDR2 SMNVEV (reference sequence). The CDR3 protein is CASRPYRGGNQPQHF. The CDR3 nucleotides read TGTGCCAGCAGACCCTACAGGGGAGGCAATCAGCCCCAGCATTTT.

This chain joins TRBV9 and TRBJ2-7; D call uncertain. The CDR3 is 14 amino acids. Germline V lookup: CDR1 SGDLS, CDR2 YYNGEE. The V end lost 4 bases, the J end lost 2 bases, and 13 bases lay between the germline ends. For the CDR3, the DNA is TGTGCCAGCAGCTCCTCCGGGTCTCCCTACGAGCAGTACTTC. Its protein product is CASSSSGSPYEQYF.

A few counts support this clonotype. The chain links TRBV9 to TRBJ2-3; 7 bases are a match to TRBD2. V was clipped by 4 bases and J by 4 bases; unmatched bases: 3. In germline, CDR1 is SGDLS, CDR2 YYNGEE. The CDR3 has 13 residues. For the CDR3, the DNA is TGTGCCAGCAGCACCGGGGGGTCAGATACGCAGTATTTT. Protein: CASSTGGSDTQYF.

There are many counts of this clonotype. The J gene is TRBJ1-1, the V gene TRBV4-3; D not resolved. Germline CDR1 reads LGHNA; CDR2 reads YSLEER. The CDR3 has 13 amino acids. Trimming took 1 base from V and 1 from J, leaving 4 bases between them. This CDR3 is CASSQAGNTEAFF. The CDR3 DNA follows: TGCGCCAGCAGCCAAGCCGGGAACACTGAAGCTTTCTTT.

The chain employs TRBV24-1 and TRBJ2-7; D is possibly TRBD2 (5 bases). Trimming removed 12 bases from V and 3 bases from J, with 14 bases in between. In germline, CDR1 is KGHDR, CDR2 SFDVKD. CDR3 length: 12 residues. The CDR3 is CAFGRGSYEQYF. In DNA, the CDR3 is TGTGCCTTCGGACGTGGGAGCTACGAGCAGTACTTC.

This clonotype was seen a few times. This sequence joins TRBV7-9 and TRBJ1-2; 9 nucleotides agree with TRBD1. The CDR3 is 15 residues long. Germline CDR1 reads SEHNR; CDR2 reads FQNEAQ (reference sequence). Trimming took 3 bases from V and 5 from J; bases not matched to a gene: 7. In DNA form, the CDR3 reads TGTGCCAGCAGCTTCCCGGACAGGGGAGATTATGGCTACACCTTC. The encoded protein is CASSFPDRGDYGYTF.

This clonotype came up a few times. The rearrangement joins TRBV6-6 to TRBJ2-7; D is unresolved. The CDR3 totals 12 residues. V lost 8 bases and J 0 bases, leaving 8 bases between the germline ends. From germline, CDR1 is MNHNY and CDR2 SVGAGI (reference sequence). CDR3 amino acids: CASAYLSYEQYF. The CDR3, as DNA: TGTGCCAGCGCATACCTCTCCTACGAGCAGTACTTC.

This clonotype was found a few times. This chain's CDR3 is CASSLGRRINQPQHF. CDR3 sequence (DNA): TGTGCCAGTAGTTTGGGCAGGAGGATCAATCAGCCCCAGCATTTT. The chain uses TRBV19 and TRBJ1-5; D unclear. The V end lost 5 bases, the J end lost 3 bases, and 14 bases lay between the germline ends. From germline, CDR1 is LNHDA and CDR2 SQIVND (reference sequence). The CDR3 totals 15 residues.